In this sample, the clone carrying this TCR beta chain turned up many times. The source of the sample is a study of naive and memory T cell subsets. The ends were cut back, 4 bases at V and 0 bases at J, with 3 bases in the middle. The CDR3 length is 12 residues. Germline V CDR1 and CDR2: LNHNV, YYDKDF (reference sequence). An equimolar mix of two oligonucleotides served as the beta constant-region primer for TRBC1 and TRBC2. Each CDR3 protein gets one entry after TCRdb re-called the UMI-ligation and nested PCR reads with MiXCR. Of about 85,000 distinct CDR3 sequences in the sample, roughly 13% are singletons; the top ten hold 0.75% to 0.95%.

Sequenced: central memory CD4+ T cells from blood. The chain is built from TRBV15 and TRBJ1-2; no definite D call. This receptor was identified in a human donor in good health. The CDR3 loop is CATSNANYGYTF. As DNA, the CDR3 is TGTGCCACCAGCAACGCTAACTATGGCTACACCTTC.